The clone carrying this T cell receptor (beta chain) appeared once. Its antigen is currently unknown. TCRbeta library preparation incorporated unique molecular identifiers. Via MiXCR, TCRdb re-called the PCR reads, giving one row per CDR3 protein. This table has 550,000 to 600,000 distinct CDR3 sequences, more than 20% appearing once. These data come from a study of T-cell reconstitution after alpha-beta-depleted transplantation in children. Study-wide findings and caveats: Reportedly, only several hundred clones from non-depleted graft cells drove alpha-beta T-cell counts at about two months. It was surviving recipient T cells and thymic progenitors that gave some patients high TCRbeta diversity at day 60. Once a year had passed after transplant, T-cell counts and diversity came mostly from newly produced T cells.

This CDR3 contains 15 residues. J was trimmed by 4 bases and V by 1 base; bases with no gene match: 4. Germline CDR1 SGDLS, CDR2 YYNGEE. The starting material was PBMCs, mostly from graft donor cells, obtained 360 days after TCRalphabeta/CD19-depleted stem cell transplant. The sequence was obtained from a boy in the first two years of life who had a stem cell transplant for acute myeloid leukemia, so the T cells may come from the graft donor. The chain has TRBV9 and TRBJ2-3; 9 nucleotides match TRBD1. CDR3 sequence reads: CASSVNRGRADTQYF. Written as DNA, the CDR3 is TGTGCCAGCAGCGTAAACAGGGGGCGCGCAGATACGCAGTATTTT.